Listed here are 20 T cell receptor beta chains from one sample, sequenced in a study of Ad26.COV2.S vaccination and SARS-CoV-2 variants. Assay used: immunoSEQ multiplex PCR; TCRdb lists only in-frame clones, some missing. This table has about 480,000 clones, around 88% appearing once. This sample's treatment: over 15 received Ad26.COV2.S at low or high dose, single or two shots; roughly five received placebo; per-sample allocation not given. Sampling was done on day 63 after the first vaccine or placebo injection. The sample was peripheral blood, taken in a trial of Ad26.COV2.S vaccine versus placebo. These receptors were collected from a person between 18 and 60 years old who received the Ad26.COV2.S COVID-19 vaccine or a placebo.

This clone was found a few times. The CDR3 protein is CASSIDDRSPLHF. The CDR3, as DNA: TGTGCCAGTAGTATTGACGACCGTTCACCCCTCCACTTT. V usage is TRBV19 and J usage is TRBJ1-6, with no clear D. Between the trimmed V and J ends, which lost 3 bases and 9 bases, there was a span of 9 bases. The CDR3 contains 13 residues. Germline V gene lookup returns CDR1 LNHDA and CDR2 SQIVND (reference sequence).

The rearrangement joins TRBV10-3 to TRBJ2-3, with 10 bases aligning to TRBD2. CDR3 length equals 17 residues. The trim removed 0 bases at V and 5 bases at J, leaving 8 bases unmatched. Germline loops: CDR1 ENHRY, CDR2 SYGVKD. The chain's CDR3 is CAISESVGRLAGDTQYF. The CDR3 DNA sequence: TGTGCCATCAGTGAGTCGGTGGGTCGACTAGCGGGAGATACGCAGTATTTT.

This clone was detected a few times. The chain has TRBV7-2 and TRBJ1-2; TRBD1 might be the D (5 bases). CDR1 is SGHTA and CDR2 is FQGNSA in the germline V gene. Trimming cost V 1 base and J 6 bases, with 15 bases left between them. This CDR3 is 15 amino acids long. DNA for the CDR3: TGTGCCAGCAGCTTAGAGTGGGGGAAGGTAGATGGCTACACCTTC. Its translation is CASSLEWGKVDGYTF.

This rearrangement joins TRBV28 to TRBJ1-5; D gene ambiguous. This CDR3 has 15 residues. V lost 2 bases and J 4 bases, leaving 12 bases between the germline ends. Germline CDR1 MDHEN, CDR2 SYDVKM. CDR3 amino acids: CASSLNWVPNQPQHF. Written as DNA, the CDR3 is TGTGCCAGCAGTTTAAACTGGGTACCTAATCAGCCCCAGCATTTT.

The V and J genes are TRBV10-3 and TRBJ2-3, with D hard to call. The V and J ends lost 3 bases and 6 bases respectively, with 10 bases between them. CDR3 length: 13 residues. Germline V gene data show CDR1 as ENHRY and CDR2 as SYGVKD. The CDR3 coding sequence is TGTGCCATCAGTGACTCCAATACGGATACGCAGTATTTT. Amino acids: CAISDSNTDTQYF.

This rearrangement joins TRBV6-5 to TRBJ1-2; 12 bases map to TRBD1. V shed 6 bases and J 7 bases; nucleotides not matched to a gene: 9. Per the germline V gene, CDR1 is MNHEY and CDR2 is SVGAGI. The length of the CDR3 is 15 residues. The CDR3 loop reads CASRGPGQGAAGYTF. CDR3 DNA sequence: TGTGCCAGCAGAGGACCGGGACAGGGGGCGGCTGGCTACACCTTC.

The rearrangement uses TRBV18 and TRBJ2-1; D ambiguous. This CDR3 has 11 amino acids. From germline, CDR1 is KGHSH and CDR2 LQKENI. V was clipped by 3 bases and J by 9 bases, with 6 bases between them. The DNA for the CDR3 is TGTGCCAGCTCACCTAGCAGTGAGCAGTTCTTC. It codes for CASSPSSEQFF. The full variable domain, with the rest looked up from reference TRBV18 and TRBJ2-1, is NAGVMQNPRHLVRRRGQEARLRCSPMKGHSHVYWYRQLPEEGLKFMVYLQKENIIDESGMPKERFSAEFPKEGPSILRIQQVVRGDSAAYFCASSPSSEQFFGPGTRLTVL.

The chain has TRBV3-1 (or the pseudogene TRBV3-2) and TRBJ2-2, with D possibly TRBD1 on 6 matching bases. Germline CDR1 reads LGHDT; CDR2 reads YNNKEL (reference sequence). The CDR3 totals 18 residues. The V gene lost 5 bases and the J gene lost 0 bases, with 19 bases spanning the gap. CDR3 loop: CASSLRATGHSNTGELFF. DNA of the CDR3: TGTGCCAGCAGCTTAAGGGCAACGGGACACTCGAACACCGGGGAGCTGTTTTTT.

The genes are TRBV28 and TRBJ2-4; 12 nucleotides agree with TRBD2. J gave up 2 bases and V 6 bases, and 5 bases lay outside the gene matches. CDR1 and CDR2 (germline): MDHEN, SYDVKM. The CDR3 contains 16 residues. CDR3 DNA sequence: TGTGCCAGCAGGGATGGACTAGCGGGATCCAAAAACATTCAGTACTTC. Protein: CASRDGLAGSKNIQYF.

The chain is built from TRBV19 and TRBJ2-7; 13 bases agree with TRBD2. Trimming took 4 bases from V and 5 from J; bases not matched to a gene: 14. This CDR3 region has 18 residues. The germline V gene has CDR1 LNHDA and CDR2 SQIVND (reference sequence). The CDR3 is CASSTPGLAGVNPHEQYF. The CDR3 DNA reads as TGTGCCAGTAGTACCCCTGGACTAGCGGGAGTGAACCCCCACGAGCAGTACTTC.

In regard to this clone: The sample has other DNA sequences that encode this CDR3 too. The chain employs TRBV30 and TRBJ2-1, with D uncertain. V lost 2 bases to trimming and J lost 7 bases, with 6 bases between them. From germline, CDR1 is GTSNPN and CDR2 SVGIG (reference sequence). The CDR3 covers 11 residues. CDR3 sequence reads: CAWSPGNEQFF. CDR3 bases: TGTGCCTGGAGTCCCGGTAATGAGCAGTTCTTC.

The V call is TRBV7-2, the J call TRBJ1-2; D unresolved. The germline CDR1 and CDR2 sequences are SGHTA and FQGNSA. The CDR3 loop spans 16 amino acids. The germline V and J ends were trimmed by 5 bases and 1 base, with 17 bases remaining between them. CDR3 loop: CASSTRLRANNYGYTF. The DNA for the CDR3 is TGTGCCAGCAGCACTAGGCTTAGGGCAAATAACTATGGCTACACCTTC.

This chain links TRBV18 with TRBJ2-7, with TRBD2 matching over 7 bases. This CDR3 contains 14 residues. V lost 3 bases and J lost 4; bases outside the gene matches: 6. The germline CDR1 and CDR2 sequences are KGHSH and LQKENI. In DNA form, the CDR3 reads TGTGCCAGCTCACCCCTCCCCGGGGGGTACGAGCAGTACTTC. Translated: CASSPLPGGYEQYF.

This clone appeared a single time. The chain is built from TRBV28 and TRBJ1-1; tentative D call: TRBD1 (5 bases). CDR1 MDHEN and CDR2 SYDVKM come from the germline V gene. Between the trimmed V and J ends, which lost 2 bases and 3 bases, there was a span of 28 bases. This CDR3 has 20 residues. In nucleotides, the CDR3 is TGTGCCAGCAGTTTAGGGCCCCCAGCCGGGGCCTATGCGGGGGACACTGAAGCTTTCTTT. Its translation is CASSLGPPAGAYAGDTEAFF. The whole variable domain, remainder taken from reference TRBV28 and TRBJ1-1, is DVKVTQSSRYLVKRTGEKVFLECVQDMDHENMFWYRQDPGLGLRLIYFSYDVKMKEKGDIPEGYSVSREKKERFSLILESASTNQTSMYLCASSLGPPAGAYAGDTEAFFGQGTRLTVV.

The rearrangement uses TRBV24-1 and TRBJ1-1; possible D gene TRBD1, 6 bases. This CDR3 contains 13 residues. The ends were cut back, 8 bases at V and 0 bases at J, with 9 bases in the middle. CDR1 is KGHDR and CDR2 is SFDVKD in the germline V gene. This CDR3 is CATTDSMNTEAFF. The CDR3 coding sequence is TGTGCCACCACGGACAGCATGAACACTGAAGCTTTCTTT.

V and J are TRBV28 and TRBJ2-3, with 8 bases aligning to TRBD2. The CDR3 runs 12 residues. J gave up 9 bases and V 8 bases, and 7 bases lay outside the gene matches. Germline V gives CDR1 MDHEN, CDR2 SYDVKM. This chain's CDR3 is CASGATSGTQYF. The CDR3 DNA follows: TGTGCCAGCGGTGCCACTAGCGGCACGCAGTATTTT.

V usage is TRBV7-2 and J usage is TRBJ2-3; unclear D gene. Germline V gene data show CDR1 as SGHTA and CDR2 as FQGNSA. The germline V and J ends were trimmed by 7 bases and 6 bases, with 14 bases remaining between them. This CDR3 spans 13 amino acids. The CDR3 protein is CASTSFGLDTQYF. The CDR3 DNA reads as TGTGCCAGCACCTCGTTCGGTCTTGATACGCAGTATTTT.

This chain connects TRBV5-1 to TRBJ2-1; TRBD2 agrees at 12 bases. From germline, CDR1 is SGHRS and CDR2 YFSETQ. The CDR3 is 15 amino acids. V was clipped by 5 bases and J by 6 bases; unmatched bases: 6. The CDR3 here is CASRSLAGGPNEQFF. CDR3 nucleotide sequence: TGCGCCAGCAGATCCCTAGCGGGAGGGCCCAATGAGCAGTTCTTC.

The chain has TRBV19 and TRBJ2-1; 7 positions agree with TRBD1. The V and J ends lost 5 bases and 3 bases, in that order; junction bases with no gene match: 4. Germline V gene sequence: CDR1 LNHDA, CDR2 SQIVND (reference sequence). The CDR3 runs 14 residues. CDR3 in amino acids: CASSLGTVYNEQFF. CDR3 nucleotide sequence: TGTGCCAGTAGTCTAGGGACAGTCTACAATGAGCAGTTCTTC.

The rearrangement uses TRBV7-3 and TRBJ1-3; D remains unclear. CDR1 is SGHTA and CDR2 is FQGTGA in the germline V gene. The CDR3 is 15 residues long. Trimming took off 0 bases at V and 2 bases at J, with 8 bases between the two ends. CDR3 nucleotide sequence: TGTGCCAGCAGCTTAACATCGGGCCCTGGAAACACCATATATTTT. This translates into CASSLTSGPGNTIYF.